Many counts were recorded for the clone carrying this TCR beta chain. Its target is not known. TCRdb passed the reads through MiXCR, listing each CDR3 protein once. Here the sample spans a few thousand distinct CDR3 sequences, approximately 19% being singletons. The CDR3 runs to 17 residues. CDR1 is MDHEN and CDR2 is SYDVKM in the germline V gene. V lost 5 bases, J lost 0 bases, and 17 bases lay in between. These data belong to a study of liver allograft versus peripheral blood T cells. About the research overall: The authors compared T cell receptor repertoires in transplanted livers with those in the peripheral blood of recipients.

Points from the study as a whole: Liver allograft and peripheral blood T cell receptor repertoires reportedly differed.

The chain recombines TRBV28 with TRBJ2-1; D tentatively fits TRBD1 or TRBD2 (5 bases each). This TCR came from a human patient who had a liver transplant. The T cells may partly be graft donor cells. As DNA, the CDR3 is TGTGCCAGCAGTCCCCCTCCGGGACGGAGCTCCTACAATGAGCAGTTCTTC. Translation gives CASSPPPGRSSYNEQFF. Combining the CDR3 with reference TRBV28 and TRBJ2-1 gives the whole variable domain DVKVTQSSRYLVKRTGEKVFLECVQDMDHENMFWYRQDPGLGLRLIYFSYDVKMKEKGDIPEGYSVSREKKERFSLILESASTNQTSMYLCASSPPPGRSSYNEQFFGPGTRLTVL.